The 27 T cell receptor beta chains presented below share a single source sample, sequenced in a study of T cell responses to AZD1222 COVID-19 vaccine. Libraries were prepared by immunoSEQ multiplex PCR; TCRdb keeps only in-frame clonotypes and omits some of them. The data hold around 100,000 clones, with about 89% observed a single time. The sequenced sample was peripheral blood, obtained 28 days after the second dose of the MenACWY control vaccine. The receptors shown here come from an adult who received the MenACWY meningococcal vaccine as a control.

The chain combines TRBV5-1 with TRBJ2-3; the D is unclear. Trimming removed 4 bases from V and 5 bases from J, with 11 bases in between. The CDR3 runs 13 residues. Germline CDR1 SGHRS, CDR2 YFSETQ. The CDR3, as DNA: TGCGCCAGCAGCCCCCCGGTGAAAGATACGCAGTATTTT. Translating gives CASSPPVKDTQYF.

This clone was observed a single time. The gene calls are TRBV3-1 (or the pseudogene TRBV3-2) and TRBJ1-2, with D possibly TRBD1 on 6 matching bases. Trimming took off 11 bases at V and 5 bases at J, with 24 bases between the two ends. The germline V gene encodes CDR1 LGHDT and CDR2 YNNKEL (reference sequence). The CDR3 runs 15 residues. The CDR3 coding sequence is TGTGCCTCCGCGGCGGGAGGGAGGGGGTTATATGGCTACACCTTC. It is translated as CASAAGGRGLYGYTF.

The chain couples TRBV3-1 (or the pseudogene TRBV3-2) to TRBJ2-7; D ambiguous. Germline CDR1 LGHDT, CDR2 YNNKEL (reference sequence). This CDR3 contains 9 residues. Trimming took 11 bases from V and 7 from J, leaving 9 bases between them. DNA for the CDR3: TGTGCCCAAACTGTTGAGCAGTACTTC. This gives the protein CAQTVEQYF.

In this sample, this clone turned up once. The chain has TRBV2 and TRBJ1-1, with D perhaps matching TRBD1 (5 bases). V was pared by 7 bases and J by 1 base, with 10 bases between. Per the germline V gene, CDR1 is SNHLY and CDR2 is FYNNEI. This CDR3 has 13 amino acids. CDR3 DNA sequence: TGTGCCAGCAAGACAGAGCCGAACACTGAAGCTTTCTTT. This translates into CASKTEPNTEAFF. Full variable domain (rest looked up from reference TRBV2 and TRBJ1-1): EPEVTQTPSHQVTQMGQEVILRCVPISNHLYFYWYRQILGQKVEFLVSFYNNEISEKSEIFDDQFSVERPDGSNFTLKIRSTKLEDSAMYFCASKTEPNTEAFFGQGTRLTVV.

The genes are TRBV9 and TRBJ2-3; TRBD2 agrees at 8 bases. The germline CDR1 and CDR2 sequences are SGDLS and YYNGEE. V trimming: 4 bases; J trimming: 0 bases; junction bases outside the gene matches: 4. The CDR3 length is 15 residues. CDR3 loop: CASSRGGYSTDTQYF. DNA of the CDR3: TGTGCCAGCAGCCGCGGGGGGTACAGCACAGATACGCAGTATTTT.

The CDR3 DNA reads TGCGCCAGCAGCCAGGACAGGGGGAACACAGATACGCAGTATTTT. Translating gives CASSQDRGNTDTQYF. The rearrangement joins TRBV5-1 to TRBJ2-3, with 10 bases lining up with TRBD1. In germline, CDR1 is SGHRS, CDR2 YFSETQ. This CDR3 spans 15 amino acids. The ends lost 4 bases at V and 2 bases at J; junction bases unmatched: 4.

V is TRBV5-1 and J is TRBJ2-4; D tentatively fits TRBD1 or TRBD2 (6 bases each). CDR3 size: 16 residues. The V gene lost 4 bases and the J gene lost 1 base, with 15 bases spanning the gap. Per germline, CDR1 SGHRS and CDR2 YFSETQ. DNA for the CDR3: TGCGCCAGCAGCCCTAGGGGGGCCCCGGCCAAAAACATTCAGTACTTC. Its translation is CASSPRGAPAKNIQYF.

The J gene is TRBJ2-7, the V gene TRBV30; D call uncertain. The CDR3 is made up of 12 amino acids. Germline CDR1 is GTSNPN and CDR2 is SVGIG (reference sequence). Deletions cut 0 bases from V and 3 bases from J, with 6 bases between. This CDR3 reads CAWSVNDYEQYF. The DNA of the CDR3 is TGTGCCTGGAGTGTAAACGACTACGAGCAGTACTTC.

CDR3 in DNA: TGTGCCAGCAACGCACAGGGGGTAAACACTGAAGCTTTCTTT. Translating it yields CASNAQGVNTEAFF. The V and J genes are TRBV7-9 and TRBJ1-1; 8 positions match TRBD1. The germline gives CDR1 SEHNR, CDR2 FQNEAQ (reference sequence). The CDR3 runs to 14 residues. The trim removed 7 bases at V and 2 bases at J, leaving 6 bases unmatched.

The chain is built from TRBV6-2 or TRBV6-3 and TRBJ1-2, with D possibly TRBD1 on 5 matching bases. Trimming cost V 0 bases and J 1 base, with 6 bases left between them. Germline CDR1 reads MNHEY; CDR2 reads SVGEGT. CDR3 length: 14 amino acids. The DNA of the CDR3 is TGTGCCAGCAGTTACTCGACAGTTAACTATGGCTACACCTTC. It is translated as CASSYSTVNYGYTF.

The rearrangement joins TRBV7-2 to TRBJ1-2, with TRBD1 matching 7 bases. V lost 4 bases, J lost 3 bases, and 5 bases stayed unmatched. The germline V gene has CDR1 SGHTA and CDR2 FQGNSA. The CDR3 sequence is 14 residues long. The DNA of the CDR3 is TGTGCCAGCAGCTACAATCAGGGGGACTATGGCTACACCTTC. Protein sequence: CASSYNQGDYGYTF.

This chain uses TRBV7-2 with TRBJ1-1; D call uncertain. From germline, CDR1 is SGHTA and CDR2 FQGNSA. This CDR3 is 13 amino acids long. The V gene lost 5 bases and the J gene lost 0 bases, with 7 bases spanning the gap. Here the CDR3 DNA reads TGTGCCAGCAGCAGGACGGTGAACACTGAAGCTTTCTTT. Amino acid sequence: CASSRTVNTEAFF.

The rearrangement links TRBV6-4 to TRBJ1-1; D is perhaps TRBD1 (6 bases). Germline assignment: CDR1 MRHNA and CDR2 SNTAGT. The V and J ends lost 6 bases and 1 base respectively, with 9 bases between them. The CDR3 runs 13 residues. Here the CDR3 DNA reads TGTGCCAGCAGAAGACAGGAGAACACTGAAGCTTTCTTT. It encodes CASRRQENTEAFF.

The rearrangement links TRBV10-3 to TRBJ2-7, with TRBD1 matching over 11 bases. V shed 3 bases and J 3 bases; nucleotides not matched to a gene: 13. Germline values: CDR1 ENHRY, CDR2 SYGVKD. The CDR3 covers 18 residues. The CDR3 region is CAISESAGGTGGNYEQYF. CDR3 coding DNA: TGTGCCATCAGTGAATCGGCGGGCGGGACAGGGGGTAACTACGAGCAGTACTTC.

CDR3 in amino acids: CASSLSTGLYGYTF. CDR3 DNA sequence: TGTGCCAGCAGTTTATCTACAGGGCTCTATGGCTACACCTTC. V gene TRBV28 combines with J gene TRBJ1-2; TRBD1 is a possible D gene (6 bases). Trimming shortened V by 1 base and J by 4 bases, and 10 bases separated the two germline ends. Germline-derived CDR1 and CDR2 are MDHEN and SYDVKM. This CDR3 region has 14 residues.

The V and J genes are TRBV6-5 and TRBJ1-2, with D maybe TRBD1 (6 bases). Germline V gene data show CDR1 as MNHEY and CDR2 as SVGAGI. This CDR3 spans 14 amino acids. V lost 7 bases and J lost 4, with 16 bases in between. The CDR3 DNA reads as TGTGCCAGCACCTACCGGCAGGACAGCTATGGCTACACCTTC. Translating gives CASTYRQDSYGYTF.

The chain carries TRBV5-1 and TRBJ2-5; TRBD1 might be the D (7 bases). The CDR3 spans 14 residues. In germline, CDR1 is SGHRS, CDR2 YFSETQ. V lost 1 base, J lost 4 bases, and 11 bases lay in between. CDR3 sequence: CASSLPGGGETQYF. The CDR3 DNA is TGCGCCAGCAGCTTGCCAGGGGGAGGAGAGACCCAGTACTTC. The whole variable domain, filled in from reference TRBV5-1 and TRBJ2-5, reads KAGVTQTPRYLIKTRGQQVTLSCSPISGHRSVSWYQQTPGQGLQFLFEYFSETQRNKGNFPGRFSGRQFSNSRSEMNVSTLELGDSALYLCASSLPGGGETQYFGPGTRLLVL.

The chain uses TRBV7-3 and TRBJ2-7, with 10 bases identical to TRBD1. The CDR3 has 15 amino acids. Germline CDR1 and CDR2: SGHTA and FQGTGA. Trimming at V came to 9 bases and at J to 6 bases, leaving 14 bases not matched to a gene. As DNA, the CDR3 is TGTGCCAGACTACCCCGAGACAGGGGGCGTAGCGAGCAGTACTTC. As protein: CARLPRDRGRSEQYF.

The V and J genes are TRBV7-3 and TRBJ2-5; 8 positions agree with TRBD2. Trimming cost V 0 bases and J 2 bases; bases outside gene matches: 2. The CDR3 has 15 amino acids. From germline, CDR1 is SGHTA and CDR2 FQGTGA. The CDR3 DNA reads TGTGCCAGCAGCTTAACAGGCGGGGGGCAAGAGACCCAGTACTTC. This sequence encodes CASSLTGGGQETQYF.

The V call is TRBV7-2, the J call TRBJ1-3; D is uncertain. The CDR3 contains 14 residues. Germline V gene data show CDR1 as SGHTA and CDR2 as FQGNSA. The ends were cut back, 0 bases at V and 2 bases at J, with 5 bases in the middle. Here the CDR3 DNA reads TGTGCCAGCAGCTTAGCCATTACTGGAAACACCATATATTTT. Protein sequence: CASSLAITGNTIYF. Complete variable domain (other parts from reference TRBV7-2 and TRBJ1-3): GAGVSQSPSNKVTEKGKDVELRCDPISGHTALYWYRQSLGQGLEFLIYFQGNSAPDKSGLPSDRFSAERTGGSVSTLTIQRTQQEDSAVYLCASSLAITGNTIYFGEGSWLTVV.

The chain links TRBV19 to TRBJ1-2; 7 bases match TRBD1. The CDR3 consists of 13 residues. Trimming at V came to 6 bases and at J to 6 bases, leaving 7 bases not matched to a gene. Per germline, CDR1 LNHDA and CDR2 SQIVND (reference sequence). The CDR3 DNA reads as TGTGCCAGTAGGAGAAACAGGGGAGATGGCTACACCTTC. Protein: CASRRNRGDGYTF.

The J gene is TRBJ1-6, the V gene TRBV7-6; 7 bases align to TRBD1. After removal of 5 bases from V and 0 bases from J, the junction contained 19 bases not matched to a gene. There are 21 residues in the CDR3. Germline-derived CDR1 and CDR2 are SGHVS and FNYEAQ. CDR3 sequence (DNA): TGTGCCAGCAGCGCCACCCTGCCACAGCCAGGGGGAAGCTCCTATAATTCACCCCTCCACTTT. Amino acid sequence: CASSATLPQPGGSSYNSPLHF. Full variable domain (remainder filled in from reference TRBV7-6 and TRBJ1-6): GAGVSQSPRYKVTKRGQDVALRCDPISGHVSLYWYRQALGQGPEFLTYFNYEAQQDKSGLPNDRFSAERPEGSISTLTIQRTEQRDSAMYRCASSATLPQPGGSSYNSPLHFGNGTRLTVT.

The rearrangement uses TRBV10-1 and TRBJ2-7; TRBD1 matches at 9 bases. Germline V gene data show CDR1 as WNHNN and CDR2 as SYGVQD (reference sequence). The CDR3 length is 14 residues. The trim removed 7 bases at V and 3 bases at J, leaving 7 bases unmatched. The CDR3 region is CASNTGTGHYEQYF. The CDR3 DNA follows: TGCGCCAGCAACACCGGGACAGGGCACTACGAGCAGTACTTC.

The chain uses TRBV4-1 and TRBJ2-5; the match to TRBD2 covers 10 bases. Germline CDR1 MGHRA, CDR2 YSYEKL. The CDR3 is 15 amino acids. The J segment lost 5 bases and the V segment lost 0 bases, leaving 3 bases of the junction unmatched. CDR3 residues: CASSQDGTSAETQYF. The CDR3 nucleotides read TGCGCCAGCAGCCAAGATGGGACTAGCGCCGAGACCCAGTACTTC.

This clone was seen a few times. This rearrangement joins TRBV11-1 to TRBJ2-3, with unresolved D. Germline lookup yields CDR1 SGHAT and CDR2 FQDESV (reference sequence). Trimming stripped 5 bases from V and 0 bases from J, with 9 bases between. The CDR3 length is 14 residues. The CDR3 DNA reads TGTGCCAGCAGCCGGATGAAAAGCACAGATACGCAGTATTTT. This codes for CASSRMKSTDTQYF. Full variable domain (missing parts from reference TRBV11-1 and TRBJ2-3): EAEVAQSPRYKITEKSQAVAFWCDPISGHATLYWYRQILGQGPELLVQFQDESVVDDSQLPKDRFSAERLKGVDSTLKIQPAELGDSAMYLCASSRMKSTDTQYFGPGTRLTVL.

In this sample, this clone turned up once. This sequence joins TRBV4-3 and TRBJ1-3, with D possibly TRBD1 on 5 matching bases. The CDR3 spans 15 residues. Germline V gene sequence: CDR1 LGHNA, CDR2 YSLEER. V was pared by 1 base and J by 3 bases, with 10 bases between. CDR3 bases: TGCGCCAGCAGCCAAGCCCAGGGAAGTGGAAACACCATATATTTT. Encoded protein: CASSQAQGSGNTIYF.

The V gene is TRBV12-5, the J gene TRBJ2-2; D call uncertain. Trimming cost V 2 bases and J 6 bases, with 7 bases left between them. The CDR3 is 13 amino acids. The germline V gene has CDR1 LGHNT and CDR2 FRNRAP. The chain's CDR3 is CASGLFGSGELFF. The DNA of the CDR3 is TGTGCTAGTGGTTTGTTCGGGTCCGGGGAGCTGTTTTTT. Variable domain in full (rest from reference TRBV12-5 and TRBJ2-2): DARVTQTPRHKVTEMGQEVTMRCQPILGHNTVFWYRQTMMQGLELLAYFRNRAPLDDSGMPKDRFSAEMPDATLATLKIQPSEPRDSAVYFCASGLFGSGELFFGEGSRLTVL.